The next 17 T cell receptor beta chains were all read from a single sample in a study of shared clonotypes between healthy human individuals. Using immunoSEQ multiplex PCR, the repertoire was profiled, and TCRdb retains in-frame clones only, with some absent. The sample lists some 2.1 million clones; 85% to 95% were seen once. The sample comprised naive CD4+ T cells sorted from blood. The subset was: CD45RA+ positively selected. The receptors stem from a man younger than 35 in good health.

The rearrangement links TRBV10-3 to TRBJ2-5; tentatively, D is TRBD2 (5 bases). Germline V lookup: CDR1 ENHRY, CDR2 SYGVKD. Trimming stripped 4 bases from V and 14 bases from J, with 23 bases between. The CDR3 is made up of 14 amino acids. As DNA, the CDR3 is TGTGCCATCAGTGGAGGGCAGTCCTTCCAAGAGTTTTACTTC. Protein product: CAISGGQSFQEFYF.

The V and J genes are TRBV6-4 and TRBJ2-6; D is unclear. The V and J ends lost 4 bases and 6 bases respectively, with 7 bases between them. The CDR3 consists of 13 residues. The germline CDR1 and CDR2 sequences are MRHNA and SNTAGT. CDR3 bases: TGTGCCAGCAGTGGCCCTACGGCCAACGTCCTGACTTTC. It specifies CASSGPTANVLTF.

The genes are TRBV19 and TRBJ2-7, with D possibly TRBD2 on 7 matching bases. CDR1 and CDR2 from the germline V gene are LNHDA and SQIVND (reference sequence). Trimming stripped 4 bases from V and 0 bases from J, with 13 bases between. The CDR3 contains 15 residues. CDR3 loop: CASSTLAGASYEQYF. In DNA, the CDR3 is TGTGCCAGTAGTACCCTGGCGGGGGCCTCCTACGAGCAGTACTTC. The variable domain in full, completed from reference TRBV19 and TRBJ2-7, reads DGGITQSPKYLFRKEGQNVTLSCEQNLNHDAMYWYRQDPGQGLRLIYYSQIVNDFQKGDIAEGYSVSREKKESFPLTVTSAQKNPTAFYLCASSTLAGASYEQYFGPGTRLTVT.

CDR3 sequence: CASPKQGEKGTEAFF. CDR3 nucleotides: TGTGCCAGCCCGAAGCAGGGGGAGAAGGGCACTGAAGCTTTCTTT. This sequence joins TRBV6-1 and TRBJ1-1; TRBD1 matches at 7 bases. V gave up 8 bases and J gave up 4 bases; unmatched junction bases: 13. The CDR3 has 15 residues. Germline V gives CDR1 MNHNS, CDR2 SASEGT.

The CDR3 DNA reads TGCGCCAGCAGCCAAGAACGGCTAGCGGGAGGGCCCATCAATGAGCAGTTCTTC. This codes for CASSQERLAGGPINEQFF. The rearrangement joins TRBV4-1 to TRBJ2-1; TRBD2 aligns across 12 bases. Germline assignment: CDR1 MGHRA and CDR2 YSYEKL. V was clipped by 0 bases and J by 6 bases; unmatched bases: 9. This CDR3 region has 18 residues.

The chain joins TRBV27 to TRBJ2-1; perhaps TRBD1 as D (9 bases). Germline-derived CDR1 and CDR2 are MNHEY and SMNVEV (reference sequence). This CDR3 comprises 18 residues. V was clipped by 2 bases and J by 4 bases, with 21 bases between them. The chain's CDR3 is CASSLIQGAGTRYNEQFF. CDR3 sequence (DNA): TGTGCCAGCAGTTTAATACAGGGGGCTGGGACTAGATACAATGAGCAGTTCTTC.

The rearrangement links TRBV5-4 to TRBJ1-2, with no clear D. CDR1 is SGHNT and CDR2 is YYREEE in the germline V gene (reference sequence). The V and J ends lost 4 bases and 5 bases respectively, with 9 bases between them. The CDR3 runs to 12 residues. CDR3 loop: CASSLSSYGYTF. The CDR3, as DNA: TGTGCCAGCAGCCTCAGTTCATATGGCTACACCTTC. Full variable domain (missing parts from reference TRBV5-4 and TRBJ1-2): ETGVTQSPTHLIKTRGQQVTLRCSSQSGHNTVSWYQQALGQGPQFIFQYYREEENGRGNFPPRFSGLQFPNYSSELNVNALELDDSALYLCASSLSSYGYTFGSGTRLTVV.

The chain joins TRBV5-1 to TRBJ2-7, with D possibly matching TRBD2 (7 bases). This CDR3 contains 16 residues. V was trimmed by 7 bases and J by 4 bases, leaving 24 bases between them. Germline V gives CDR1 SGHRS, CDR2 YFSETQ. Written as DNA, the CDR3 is TGCGCCAGCGCTGCCAGGACGGGGGGCATCCTTTACGAGCAGTACTTC. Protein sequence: CASAARTGGILYEQYF.

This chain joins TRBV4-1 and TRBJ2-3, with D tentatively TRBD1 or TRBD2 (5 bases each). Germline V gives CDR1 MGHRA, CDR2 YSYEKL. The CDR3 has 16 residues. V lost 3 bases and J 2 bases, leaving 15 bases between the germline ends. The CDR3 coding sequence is TGCGCCAGCAGCCATCGGGGCGAAGCAAACACAGATACGCAGTATTTT. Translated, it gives CASSHRGEANTDTQYF.

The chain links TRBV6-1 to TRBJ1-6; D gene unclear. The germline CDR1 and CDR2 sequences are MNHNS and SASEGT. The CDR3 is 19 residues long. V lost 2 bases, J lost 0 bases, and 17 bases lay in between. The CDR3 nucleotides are TGTGCCAGCAGTGAACAGCTAAGGACCCTGAGCTCCTATAATTCACCCCTCCACTTT. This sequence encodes CASSEQLRTLSSYNSPLHF.

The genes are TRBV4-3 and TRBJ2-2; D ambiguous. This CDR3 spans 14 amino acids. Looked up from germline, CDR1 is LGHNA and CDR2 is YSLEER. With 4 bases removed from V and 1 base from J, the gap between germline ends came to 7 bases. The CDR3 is CASSLRQNTGELFF. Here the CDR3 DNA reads TGCGCCAGCAGCCTCCGACAGAACACCGGGGAGCTGTTTTTT.

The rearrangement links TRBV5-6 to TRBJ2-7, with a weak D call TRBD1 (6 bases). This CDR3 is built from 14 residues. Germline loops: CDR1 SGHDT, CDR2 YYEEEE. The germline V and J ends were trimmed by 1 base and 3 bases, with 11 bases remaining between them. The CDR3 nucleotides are TGTGCCAGCAGCTTGTCACCAGGGGTCTACGAGCAGTACTTC. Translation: CASSLSPGVYEQYF. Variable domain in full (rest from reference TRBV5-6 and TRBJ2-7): DAGVTQSPTHLIKTRGQQVTLRCSPKSGHDTVSWYQQALGQGPQFIFQYYEEEERQRGNFPDRFSGHQFPNYSSELNVNALLLGDSALYLCASSLSPGVYEQYFGPGTRLTVT.

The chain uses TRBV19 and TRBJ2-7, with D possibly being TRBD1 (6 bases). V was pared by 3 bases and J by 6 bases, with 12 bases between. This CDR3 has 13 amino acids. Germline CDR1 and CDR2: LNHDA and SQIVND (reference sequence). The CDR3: CASSINRVTEQYF. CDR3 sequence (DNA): TGTGCCAGTAGTATTAACAGGGTAACCGAGCAGTACTTC.

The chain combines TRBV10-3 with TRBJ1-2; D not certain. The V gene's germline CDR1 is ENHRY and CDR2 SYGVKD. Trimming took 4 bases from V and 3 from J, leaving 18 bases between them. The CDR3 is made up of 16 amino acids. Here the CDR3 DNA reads TGTGCCATCAGTGCCTCCGGGCTAGACTTTTACTATGGCTACACCTTC. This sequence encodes CAISASGLDFYYGYTF.

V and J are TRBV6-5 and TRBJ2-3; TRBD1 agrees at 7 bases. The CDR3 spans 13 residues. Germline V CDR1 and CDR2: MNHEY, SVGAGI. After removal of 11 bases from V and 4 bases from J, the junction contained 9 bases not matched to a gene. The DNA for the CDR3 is TGTGCCTCTGGGGGACAGTTAGCAGATACGCAGTATTTT. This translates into CASGGQLADTQYF.

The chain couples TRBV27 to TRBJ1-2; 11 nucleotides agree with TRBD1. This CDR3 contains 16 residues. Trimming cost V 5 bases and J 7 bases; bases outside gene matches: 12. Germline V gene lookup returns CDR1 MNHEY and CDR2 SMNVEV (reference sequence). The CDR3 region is CASSPPRDRGVVGYTF. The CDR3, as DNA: TGTGCCAGCAGTCCTCCCCGGGACAGGGGGGTAGTTGGCTACACCTTC.

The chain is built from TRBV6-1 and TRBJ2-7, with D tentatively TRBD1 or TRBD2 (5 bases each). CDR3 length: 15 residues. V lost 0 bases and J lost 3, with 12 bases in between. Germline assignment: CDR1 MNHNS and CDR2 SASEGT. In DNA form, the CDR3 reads TGTGCCAGCAGTGAAGCGCGGGCAGGGCGCTACGAGCAGTACTTC. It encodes CASSEARAGRYEQYF.